Below are 3 T cell receptor beta chains sequenced from a single sample in a study of cytomegalovirus exposure and HLA in healthy donors. PCR involved 60 Vbeta and 13 Jbeta primers. Generated by immunoSEQ multiplex PCR, the TCRdb table keeps only in-frame clones and is missing some. The sample has about 130,000 clones, around four fifths seen once. The sequenced material came from PBMCs. These TCRs come from a man aged 40-55 years in good health and CMV-seronegative.

This rearrangement joins TRBV7-2 to TRBJ1-3, with TRBD1 identical over 8 bases. The V gene end was trimmed by 6 bases and the J gene end by 0 bases; junction bases not matched to a gene: 7. The CDR3 has 16 amino acids. In germline, CDR1 is SGHTA, CDR2 FQGNSA. The CDR3, as DNA: TGTGCCAGCAGTCCGCGCACAGGGGGCTCTGGAAACACCATATATTTT. Translating gives CASSPRTGGSGNTIYF.

The chain links TRBV9 to TRBJ2-3; the match to TRBD2 covers 8 bases. The length of the CDR3 is 16 residues. CDR1 and CDR2 from the germline V gene are SGDLS and YYNGEE. After removal of 3 bases from V and 0 bases from J, the junction contained 6 bases not matched to a gene. CDR3 in DNA: TGTGCCAGCAGCGGGGGAACTAGCGGTAGCACAGATACGCAGTATTTT. This gives the protein CASSGGTSGSTDTQYF.

The chain recombines TRBV7-2 with TRBJ1-2, with TRBD1 matching 10 bases. J gave up 5 bases and V 6 bases, and 9 bases lay outside the gene matches. CDR1 and CDR2 (germline): SGHTA, FQGNSA. This CDR3 is 15 amino acids long. The CDR3 DNA follows: TGTGCCAGCAGACAAGACAGGGGGCAAGGTTATGGCTACACCTTC. Amino acids: CASRQDRGQGYGYTF.